This T cell receptor beta chain is drawn from a study of blood T cells in healthy people across ages. The CDR3 covers 15 residues. With 4 bases clipped from V and 5 bases from J, the junction kept 5 bases outside the gene matches. CDR1 and CDR2 (germline): LGHNA, YSLEER. Primers used in a second PCR of about 6 to 11 cycles were a sample-barcoded 5' primer and a J-beta primer mix. Sequencing yielded, for each sample, at least 3 million paired-end reads carrying CDR3. MiXCR, applied by TCRdb to the 5' RACE reads, yields one record per CDR3 protein. The sample has more than 600,000 distinct CDR3 sequences; roughly 25% are singletons. The sample also formed part of further work on T cells of mothers and their children. From that second work: Related mother-child pairs shared slightly more overlap than unrelated pairs, but the difference was non-significant.

Input material: blood. V gene TRBV4-3 combines with J gene TRBJ2-1, with 10 bases lining up with TRBD2. The clonotype originates from a boy aged 10-17 years in good health. CDR3 DNA sequence: TGCGCCAGCAGCCTAAGCGGGGGGGAGGACAATGAGCAGTTCTTC. Translation: CASSLSGGEDNEQFF.